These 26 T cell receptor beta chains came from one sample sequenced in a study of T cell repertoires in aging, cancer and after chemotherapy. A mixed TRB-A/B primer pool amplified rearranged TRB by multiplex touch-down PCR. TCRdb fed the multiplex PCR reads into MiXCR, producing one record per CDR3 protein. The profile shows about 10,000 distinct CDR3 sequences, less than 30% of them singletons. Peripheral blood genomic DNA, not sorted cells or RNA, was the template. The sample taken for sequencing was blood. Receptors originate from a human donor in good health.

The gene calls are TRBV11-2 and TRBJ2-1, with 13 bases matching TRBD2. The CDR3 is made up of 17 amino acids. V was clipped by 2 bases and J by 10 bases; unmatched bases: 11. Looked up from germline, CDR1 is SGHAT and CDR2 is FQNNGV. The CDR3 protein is CASSLTGLTSGRVEQFF. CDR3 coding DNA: TGTGCCAGCAGCTTAACGGGGCTTACTAGCGGGAGGGTGGAGCAGTTCTTC.

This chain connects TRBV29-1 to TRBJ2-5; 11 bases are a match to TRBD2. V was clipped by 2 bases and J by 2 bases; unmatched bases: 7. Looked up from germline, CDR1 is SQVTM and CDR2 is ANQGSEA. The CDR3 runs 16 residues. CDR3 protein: CSVELGLAGRQETQYF. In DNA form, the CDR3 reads TGCAGCGTTGAACTAGGACTAGCGGGCCGGCAAGAGACCCAGTACTTC. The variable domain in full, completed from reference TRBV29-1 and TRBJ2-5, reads SAVISQKPSRDICQRGTSLTIQCQVDSQVTMMFWYRQQPGQSLTLIATANQGSEATYESGFVIDKFPISRPNLTFSTLTVSNMSPEDSSIYLCSVELGLAGRQETQYFGPGTRLLVL.

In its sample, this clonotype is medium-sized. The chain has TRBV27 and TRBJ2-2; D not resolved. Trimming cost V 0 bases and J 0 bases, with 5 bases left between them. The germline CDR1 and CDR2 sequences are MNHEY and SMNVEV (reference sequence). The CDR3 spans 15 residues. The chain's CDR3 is CASSLSMPNTGELFF. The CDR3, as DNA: TGTGCCAGCAGTTTATCTATGCCGAACACCGGGGAGCTGTTTTTT.

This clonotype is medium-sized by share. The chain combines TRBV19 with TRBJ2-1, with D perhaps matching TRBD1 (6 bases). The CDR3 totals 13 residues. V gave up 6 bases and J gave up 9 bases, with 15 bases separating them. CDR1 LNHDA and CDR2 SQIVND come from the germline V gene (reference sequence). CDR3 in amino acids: CASRLQGPGEQFF. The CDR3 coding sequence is TGTGCCAGTAGACTACAGGGTCCTGGTGAGCAGTTCTTC.

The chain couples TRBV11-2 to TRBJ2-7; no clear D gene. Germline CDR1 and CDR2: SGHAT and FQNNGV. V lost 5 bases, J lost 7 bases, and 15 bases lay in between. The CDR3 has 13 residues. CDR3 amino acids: CASSPRPAREQYF. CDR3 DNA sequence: TGTGCCAGCAGCCCCCGGCCGGCCAGGGAGCAGTACTTC. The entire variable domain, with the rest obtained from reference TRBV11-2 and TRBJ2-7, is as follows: EAGVAQSPRYKIIEKRQSVAFWCNPISGHATLYWYQQILGQGPKLLIQFQNNGVVDDSQLPKDRFSAERLKGVDSTLKIQPAKLEDSAVYLCASSPRPAREQYFGPGTRLTVT.

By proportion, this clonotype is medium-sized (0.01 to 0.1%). CDR3 sequence (DNA): TGTGCCAGCAGTTTAGGCAACAACTATGGCTACACCTTC. It translates to CASSLGNNYGYTF. This chain joins TRBV28 and TRBJ1-2; no clear D gene. Trimming cost V 2 bases and J 2 bases, with 6 bases left between them. The CDR3 has 13 amino acids. CDR1 is MDHEN, CDR2 SYDVKM, per germline.

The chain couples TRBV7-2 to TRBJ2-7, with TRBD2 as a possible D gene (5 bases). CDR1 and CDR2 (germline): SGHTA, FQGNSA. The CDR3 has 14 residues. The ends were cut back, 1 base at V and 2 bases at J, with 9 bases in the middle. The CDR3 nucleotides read TGTGCCAGCAGCTTAGACCCCGGGGCCTACGAGCAGTACTTC. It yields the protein CASSLDPGAYEQYF.

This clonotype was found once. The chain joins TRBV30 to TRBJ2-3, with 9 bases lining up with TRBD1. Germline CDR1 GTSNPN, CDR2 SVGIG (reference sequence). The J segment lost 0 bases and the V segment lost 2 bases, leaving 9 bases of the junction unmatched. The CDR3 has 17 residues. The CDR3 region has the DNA TGTGCCTGGAGTTTCGAGGACAGGGGCAGTAGCACAGATACGCAGTATTTT. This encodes CAWSFEDRGSSTDTQYF.

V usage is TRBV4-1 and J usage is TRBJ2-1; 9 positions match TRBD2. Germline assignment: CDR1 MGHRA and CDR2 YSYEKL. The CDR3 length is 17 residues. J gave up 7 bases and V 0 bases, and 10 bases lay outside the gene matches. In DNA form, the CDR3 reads TGCGCCAGCAGCCAAGATGCAATAGCGGGGGTTAGAAATGAGCAGTTCTTC. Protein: CASSQDAIAGVRNEQFF.

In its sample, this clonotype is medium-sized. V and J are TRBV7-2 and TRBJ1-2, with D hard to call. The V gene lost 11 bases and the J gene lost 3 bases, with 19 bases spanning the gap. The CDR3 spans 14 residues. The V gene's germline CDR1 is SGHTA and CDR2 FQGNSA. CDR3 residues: CAGRTLRMDYGYTF. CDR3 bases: TGTGCCGGCCGGACTCTTCGAATGGACTATGGCTACACCTTC.

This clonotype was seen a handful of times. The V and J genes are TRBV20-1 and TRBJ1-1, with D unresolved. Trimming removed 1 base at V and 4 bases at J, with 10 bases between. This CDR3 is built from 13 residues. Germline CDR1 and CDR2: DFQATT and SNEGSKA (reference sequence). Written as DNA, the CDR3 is TGCAGTGCTAGAGGTTGGCCGGGCACTGAAGCTTTCTTT. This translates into CSARGWPGTEAFF.

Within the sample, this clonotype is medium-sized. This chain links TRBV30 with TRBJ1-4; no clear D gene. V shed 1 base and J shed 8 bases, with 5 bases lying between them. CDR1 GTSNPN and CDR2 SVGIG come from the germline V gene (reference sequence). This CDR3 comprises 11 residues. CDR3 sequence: CAWSAREKLFF. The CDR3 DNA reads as TGTGCCTGGAGTGCAAGGGAAAAACTGTTTTTT.

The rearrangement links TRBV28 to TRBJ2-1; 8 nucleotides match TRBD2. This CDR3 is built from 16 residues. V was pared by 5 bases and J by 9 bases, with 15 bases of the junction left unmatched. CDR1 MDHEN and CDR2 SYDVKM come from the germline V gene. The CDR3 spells CASSPSAGAGAIEQFF. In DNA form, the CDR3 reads TGTGCCAGCAGTCCTTCGGCGGGAGCGGGAGCGATTGAGCAGTTCTTC.

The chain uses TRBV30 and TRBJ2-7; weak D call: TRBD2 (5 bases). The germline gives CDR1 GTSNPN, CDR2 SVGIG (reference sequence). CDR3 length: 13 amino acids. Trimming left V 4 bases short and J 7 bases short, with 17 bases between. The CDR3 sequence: CAWTPGEFNEQYF. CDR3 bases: TGTGCCTGGACCCCCGGGGAATTCAATGAGCAGTACTTC.

Written as DNA, the CDR3 is TGTGCCAGTAGTATGGTGTTCTACGTACAGGGAAGCTCTGGGGCCAACGTCCTGACTTTC. This gives the protein CASSMVFYVQGSSGANVLTF. This chain uses TRBV19 with TRBJ2-6, with D possibly matching TRBD1 (6 bases). V dropped 3 bases and J dropped 0 bases, with 21 bases sitting between them. CDR3 length equals 20 residues. Germline V gene data show CDR1 as LNHDA and CDR2 as SQIVND (reference sequence).

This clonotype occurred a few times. The CDR3 DNA sequence: TGTGCCATCGGGACAAAAGGGGCTAGCGGGAGGATGGGGGGAGAGACCCAGTACTTC. This gives the protein CAIGTKGASGRMGGETQYF. The J gene is TRBJ2-5, the V gene TRBV6-5; 11 bases line up with TRBD2. CDR3 length: 19 amino acids. Looked up from germline, CDR1 is MNHEY and CDR2 is SVGAGI. V trimming: 10 bases; J trimming: 4 bases; junction bases outside the gene matches: 23.

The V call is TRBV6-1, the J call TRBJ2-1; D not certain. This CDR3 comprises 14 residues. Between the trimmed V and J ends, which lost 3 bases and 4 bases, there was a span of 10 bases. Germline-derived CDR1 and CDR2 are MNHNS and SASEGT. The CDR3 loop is CASSESDGYNEQFF. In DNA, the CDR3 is TGTGCCAGCAGTGAGTCCGACGGGTACAATGAGCAGTTCTTC.

CDR3 DNA sequence: TGTGCCACCAGCAGCTCTCTCGGTTGGGGTACTGCGGGACAGCCCCAGCATTTT. Translated, it gives CATSSSLGWGTAGQPQHF. V usage is TRBV15 and J usage is TRBJ1-5; D gene uncertain. V was pared by 3 bases and J by 7 bases, with 25 bases between. There are 18 residues in the CDR3. The germline V gene encodes CDR1 LNHNV and CDR2 YYDKDF (reference sequence). Full variable domain (missing parts from reference TRBV15 and TRBJ1-5): DAMVIQNPRYQVTQFGKPVTLSCSQTLNHNVMYWYQQKSSQAPKLLFHYYDKDFNNEADTPDNFQSRRPNTSFCFLDIRSPGLGDTAMYLCATSSSLGWGTAGQPQHFGDGTRLSIL.

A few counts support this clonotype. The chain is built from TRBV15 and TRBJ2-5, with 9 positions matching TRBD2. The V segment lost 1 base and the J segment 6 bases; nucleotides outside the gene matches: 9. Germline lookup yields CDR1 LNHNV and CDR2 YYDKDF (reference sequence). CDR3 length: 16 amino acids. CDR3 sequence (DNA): TGTGCCACCAGCAGAGGGGGTAGCGGGAGTGGACAGACCCAGTACTTC. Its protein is CATSRGGSGSGQTQYF.

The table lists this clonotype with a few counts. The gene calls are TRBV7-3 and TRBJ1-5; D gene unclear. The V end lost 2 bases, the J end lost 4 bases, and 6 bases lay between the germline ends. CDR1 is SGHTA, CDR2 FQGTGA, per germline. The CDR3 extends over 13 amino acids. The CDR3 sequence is CASSLEENQPQHF. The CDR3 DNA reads TGTGCCAGCAGCTTAGAAGAGAATCAGCCCCAGCATTTT.

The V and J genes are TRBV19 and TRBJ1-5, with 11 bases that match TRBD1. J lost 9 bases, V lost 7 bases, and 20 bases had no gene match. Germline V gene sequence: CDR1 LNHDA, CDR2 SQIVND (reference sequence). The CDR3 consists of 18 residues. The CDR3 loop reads CASMMGGQGVANQWPQHF. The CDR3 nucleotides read TGTGCCAGTATGATGGGGGGACAGGGGGTAGCTAATCAGTGGCCCCAGCATTTT.

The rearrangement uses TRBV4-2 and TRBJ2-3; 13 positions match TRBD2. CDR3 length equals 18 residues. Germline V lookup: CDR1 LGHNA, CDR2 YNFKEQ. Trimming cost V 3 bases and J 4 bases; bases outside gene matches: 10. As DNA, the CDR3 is TGTGCCAGCAGCCAGGCTGGTCCGGGACTAGCGGGATCAGATACGCAGTATTTT. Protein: CASSQAGPGLAGSDTQYF.

CDR3 region: CASSYSPAGVGQETQYF. The CDR3, as DNA: TGTGCCAGCAGTTACTCGCCAGCGGGAGTGGGACAAGAGACCCAGTACTTC. The V call is TRBV6-5, the J call TRBJ2-5; 8 nucleotides agree with TRBD2. Germline assignment: CDR1 MNHEY and CDR2 SVGAGI. V was clipped by 0 bases and J by 2 bases; unmatched bases: 8. This CDR3 has 17 residues.

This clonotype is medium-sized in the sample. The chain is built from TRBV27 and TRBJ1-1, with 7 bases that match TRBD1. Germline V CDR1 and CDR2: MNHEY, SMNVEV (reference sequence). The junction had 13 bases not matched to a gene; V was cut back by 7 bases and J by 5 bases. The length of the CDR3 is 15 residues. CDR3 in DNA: TGTGCCAGCACCCACGACAGGGCCCGTAGTACTGAAGCTTTCTTT. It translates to CASTHDRARSTEAFF.

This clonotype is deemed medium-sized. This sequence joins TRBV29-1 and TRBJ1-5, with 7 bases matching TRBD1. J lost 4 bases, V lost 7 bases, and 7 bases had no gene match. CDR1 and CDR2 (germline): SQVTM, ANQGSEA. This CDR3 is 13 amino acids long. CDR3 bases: TGCAGCGCTTGGACAGGTGCGAATCAGCCCCAGCATTTT. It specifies CSAWTGANQPQHF.

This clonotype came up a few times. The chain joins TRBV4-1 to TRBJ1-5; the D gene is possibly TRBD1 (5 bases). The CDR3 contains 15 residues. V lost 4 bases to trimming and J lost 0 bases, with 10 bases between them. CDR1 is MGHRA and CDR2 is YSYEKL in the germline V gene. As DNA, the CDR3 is TGCGCCAGCAGCCCCGGGCAGGGTAGCAATCAGCCCCAGCATTTT. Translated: CASSPGQGSNQPQHF.